The 24 T cell receptor beta chains in this list originate from one sample, sequenced in a study of blood T cells in healthy people across ages. For the second PCR, which ran for about 7 to 12 cycles, a sample-barcoded 5' primer and a J-beta primer mix were used. Using its own MiXCR run on the 5' RACE reads, TCRdb lists one record per CDR3 protein. The table records more than 500,000 distinct CDR3 sequences, roughly 28% of them present only once. What was sequenced was blood. The receptors shown here come from a woman in her seventies in good health.

This clonotype showed up many times. The V and J genes are TRBV5-1 and TRBJ2-1; 10 bases fit TRBD2. This CDR3 region has 15 residues. Germline assignment: CDR1 SGHRS and CDR2 YFSETQ. V shed 4 bases, J shed 2 bases, and the junction held 3 bases outside the gene matches. This CDR3 reads CASSLSGGTYNEQFF. CDR3 DNA: TGCGCCAGCAGCCTTAGCGGGGGGACCTACAATGAGCAGTTCTTC.

In its sample, this clonotype was seen a few times. This chain connects TRBV18 to TRBJ2-2; TRBD2 matches 7 bases. The V gene's germline CDR1 is KGHSH and CDR2 LQKENI. Germline trimming cut 8 bases from V and 6 bases from J; bases unmatched to any gene: 15. The CDR3 loop spans 16 amino acids. This chain's CDR3 is CASPLTGGPLAGELFF. The CDR3 region has the DNA TGTGCCAGCCCACTCACGGGGGGACCTCTCGCCGGGGAGCTGTTTTTT.

The genes are TRBV4-2 and TRBJ1-6; 7 bases map to TRBD1. CDR3 size: 15 residues. Germline CDR1 reads LGHNA; CDR2 reads YNFKEQ. J lost 9 bases, V lost 1 base, and 6 bases had no gene match. The CDR3 loop is CASSQVQGEISPLHF. The CDR3 nucleotides read TGTGCCAGCAGCCAAGTCCAGGGGGAGATTTCACCCCTCCACTTT.

The rearrangement links TRBV24-1 to TRBJ2-5, with D possibly TRBD1 on 6 matching bases. From germline, CDR1 is KGHDR and CDR2 SFDVKD. Trimming stripped 3 bases from V and 1 base from J, with 17 bases between. The CDR3 has 17 amino acids. This chain's CDR3 is CATSDPLGRGTQETQYF. DNA of the CDR3: TGTGCCACCAGTGATCCCCTCGGCAGGGGTACCCAAGAGACCCAGTACTTC.

A few counts support this clonotype. The chain links TRBV20-1 to TRBJ2-3; D ambiguous. The germline V gene has CDR1 DFQATT and CDR2 SNEGSKA (reference sequence). CDR3 length: 13 residues. The germline V and J ends were trimmed by 5 bases and 5 bases, with 14 bases remaining between them. CDR3 protein: CSARPLVGDTQYF. The DNA for the CDR3 is TGCAGTGCTCGCCCCCTAGTTGGAGATACGCAGTATTTT.

The rearrangement uses TRBV7-2 and TRBJ2-1; 9 positions agree with TRBD1. CDR1 and CDR2 (germline): SGHTA, FQGNSA. V was clipped by 2 bases and J by 2 bases; unmatched bases: 4. The CDR3 extends over 16 amino acids. CDR3 bases: TGTGCCAGCAGCTTATCAGGACAGGGGACCTACAATGAGCAGTTCTTC. Its translation: CASSLSGQGTYNEQFF.

With respect to this clonotype: At one of its ends the junction is not consistent with the germline gene, which may arise from a read error. This chain links TRBV29-1 with TRBJ1-2; D unresolved. From germline, CDR1 is SQVTM and CDR2 ANQGSEA. The CDR3 runs 12 residues. The CDR3 DNA follows: TGCAGCGTTGGGGCTGATGGCTATGGCCACACCTTC. Encoded protein: CSVGADGYGHTF.

This clonotype was seen a few times. This chain links TRBV7-2 with TRBJ2-3; D remains ambiguous. The CDR3 has 14 amino acids. CDR1 and CDR2 (germline): SGHTA, FQGNSA. V dropped 1 base and J dropped 2 bases, with 7 bases sitting between them. In DNA form, the CDR3 reads TGTGCCAGCAGCTTAGGGGTAAACACAGATACGCAGTATTTT. It yields the protein CASSLGVNTDTQYF.

This clonotype has a handful of counts. The chain recombines TRBV5-1 with TRBJ1-1; 7 bases line up with TRBD1. V dropped 4 bases and J dropped 4; count of bases not matched to a gene: 10. Germline loops: CDR1 SGHRS, CDR2 YFSETQ. The CDR3 extends over 15 amino acids. CDR3 protein: CASSMTGTFGTEAFF. CDR3 nucleotide sequence: TGCGCCAGCAGCATGACAGGGACCTTCGGCACTGAAGCTTTCTTT.

This sequence joins TRBV7-6 and TRBJ1-2; TRBD1 matches 7 bases. CDR1 SGHVS and CDR2 FNYEAQ come from the germline V gene. V gave up 5 bases and J gave up 7 bases; unmatched junction bases: 13. The CDR3 is 15 residues long. In nucleotides, the CDR3 is TGTGCCAGCAGCCCACGAGAGGGGGCTTCTGGTGGCTACACCTTC. Residues: CASSPREGASGGYTF.

The chain joins TRBV29-1 to TRBJ1-1, with no clear D. Trimming pared 8 bases from V and 2 bases from J, leaving 12 bases between. CDR3 size: 12 residues. The germline V gene encodes CDR1 SQVTM and CDR2 ANQGSEA. Here the CDR3 DNA reads TGCAGCACTGACGGCCCCAACACTGAAGCTTTCTTT. Translation gives CSTDGPNTEAFF.

CDR3 in DNA: TGTGCCAGCGGTAGGCAGATCACAGATACGCAGTATTTT. It translates to CASGRQITDTQYF. The J gene is TRBJ2-3, the V gene TRBV6-2 or TRBV6-3; no clear D gene. Trimming shortened V by 8 bases and J by 2 bases, and 11 bases separated the two germline ends. The CDR3 consists of 13 residues. Germline CDR1 MNHEY, CDR2 SVGEGT.

There are many counts of this clonotype. The genes are TRBV6-2 or TRBV6-3 and TRBJ2-5; D may be TRBD2 (5 bases). Germline CDR1 and CDR2: MNHEY and SVGEGT. The CDR3 consists of 12 residues. Trimming stripped 7 bases from V and 5 bases from J, with 11 bases between. The CDR3 reads CASKPEGETQYF. DNA for the CDR3: TGTGCCAGCAAACCAGAGGGTGAGACCCAGTACTTC.

This sequence joins TRBV28 and TRBJ1-1; D call uncertain. CDR1 MDHEN and CDR2 SYDVKM come from the germline V gene. V was clipped by 6 bases and J by 1 base, with 18 bases between them. The CDR3 runs to 16 residues. The CDR3 loop reads CASSPLPRGENTEAFF. The CDR3 coding sequence is TGTGCCAGCAGCCCCCTCCCCCGCGGTGAGAACACTGAAGCTTTCTTT.

This clonotype was observed a few times. This chain joins TRBV3-1 and TRBJ1-2; the D is unclear. Trimming left V 1 base short and J 8 bases short, with 11 bases between. There are 13 residues in the CDR3. CDR1 and CDR2 (germline): LGHDT, YNNKEL (reference sequence). CDR3 DNA: TGTGCCAGCAGCCAAGCAAGAGGATCCGGCTACACCTTC. Its translation is CASSQARGSGYTF.

This clonotype occurred a few times. The chain uses TRBV7-2 and TRBJ2-1; 12 positions agree with TRBD2. The trim removed 6 bases at V and 7 bases at J, leaving 13 bases unmatched. The CDR3 loop spans 17 amino acids. CDR1 and CDR2 (germline): SGHTA, FQGNSA. The CDR3 sequence is CASRPRTSGVSLNEQFF. The CDR3 coding sequence is TGTGCCAGCAGACCACGGACTAGCGGGGTGTCTTTGAATGAGCAGTTCTTC.

In its sample, this clonotype was seen a few times. This chain links TRBV5-1 with TRBJ2-6, with 7 positions matching TRBD2. Germline V CDR1 and CDR2: SGHRS, YFSETQ. V trimming: 4 bases; J trimming: 0 bases; junction bases outside the gene matches: 7. The length of the CDR3 is 17 residues. CDR3 residues: CASSVGLSLSGANVLTF. The CDR3 DNA follows: TGCGCCAGCAGCGTGGGACTAAGCCTCTCTGGGGCCAACGTCCTGACTTTC.

The chain couples TRBV6-2 or TRBV6-3 to TRBJ2-5, with D tentatively TRBD1 (6 bases). Gene TRBJ2-7 matches the end of the DNA better, so the J call may be wrong. CDR3 length equals 17 residues. Germline V CDR1 and CDR2: MNHEY, SVGEGT. The CDR3 nucleotides read TGTGCCAGCAGTTGGACAGATCCGCGGAGAGCACTCGGCGAGCAGTACTTC. Translating gives CASSWTDPRRALGEQYF.

The rearrangement joins TRBV7-2 to TRBJ2-5; TRBD2 matches at 7 bases. V trimming: 1 base; J trimming: 2 bases; junction bases outside the gene matches: 7. Germline CDR1 SGHTA, CDR2 FQGNSA. The CDR3 contains 16 residues. CDR3 loop: CASSLGLVGGQETQYF. The DNA for the CDR3 is TGTGCCAGCAGCTTAGGCCTAGTGGGGGGGCAAGAGACCCAGTACTTC.

This chain uses TRBV6-5 with TRBJ1-2; weak D call: TRBD1 (5 bases). V was shortened by 5 bases and J by 1 base, with 23 bases between the two germline ends. Germline V gene data show CDR1 as MNHEY and CDR2 as SVGAGI. CDR3 length: 18 residues. The CDR3 protein is CASSPSDRQGKVNYGYTF. CDR3 coding DNA: TGTGCCAGCAGTCCCTCCGACAGACAAGGGAAAGTTAACTATGGCTACACCTTC.

The genes are TRBV5-1 and TRBJ2-5, with D tentatively TRBD1 or TRBD2 (5 bases each). The V end was cut by 3 bases, the J end by 2 bases, with 14 bases between. The CDR3 is 15 residues long. Germline V CDR1 and CDR2: SGHRS, YFSETQ. CDR3 sequence reads: CASSSGRPSQETQYF. DNA for the CDR3: TGCGCCAGCAGCTCGGGGCGACCCTCTCAAGAGACCCAGTACTTC.

This clonotype was counted a few times. The genes are TRBV12-3 or TRBV12-4 and TRBJ1-1, with TRBD1 matching over 7 bases. V trimming: 3 bases; J trimming: 3 bases; junction bases outside the gene matches: 13. This CDR3 is built from 17 residues. The CDR3 loop is CASSFSRTGFIYTEAFF. In DNA, the CDR3 is TGTGCCAGCAGTTTCTCCCGGACAGGCTTTATATACACTGAAGCTTTCTTT.

V is TRBV30 and J is TRBJ1-4; D call uncertain. V shed 3 bases and J shed 4 bases, with 12 bases lying between them. This CDR3 is 14 amino acids long. Germline V lookup: CDR1 GTSNPN, CDR2 SVGIG (reference sequence). The CDR3 sequence: CAWRGDTNNEKLFF. In nucleotides, the CDR3 is TGTGCCTGGAGAGGCGACACAAATAATGAAAAACTGTTTTTT.

This clonotype has only a few counts. J is TRBJ2-7 and V is TRBV20-1; unclear D gene. Trimming pared 6 bases from V and 2 bases from J, leaving 8 bases between. The germline CDR1 and CDR2 sequences are DFQATT and SNEGSKA (reference sequence). The CDR3 sequence is 11 residues long. The CDR3: CSADEPYEQYF. The CDR3 bases are TGCAGTGCCGACGAACCCTACGAGCAGTACTTC.